The 28 T cell receptor beta chains listed next were all sequenced from one sample in a study of PD-L1 blockade in urothelial cancer. Produced via immunoSEQ multiplex PCR; TCRdb's table is partial and in-frame only. Of tens of thousands of clones in the sample, 88% are singletons; the top ten hold about 10%. As for time point: peripheral blood 6 weeks after treatment start. This sample comprised PBMCs, obtained around atezolizumab (anti-PD-L1) treatment. These receptors were taken from a man in his sixties with urothelial cancer.

The CDR3 reads CASSVDEGYGYTF. In DNA, the CDR3 is TGTGCCAGCAGCGTAGATGAGGGCTATGGCTACACCTTC. This rearrangement joins TRBV9 to TRBJ1-2; D ambiguous. CDR1 is SGDLS, CDR2 YYNGEE, per germline. The CDR3 sequence is 13 residues long. V lost 0 bases, J lost 4 bases, and 7 bases lay in between.

This clone was observed a few times. This sequence joins TRBV7-9 and TRBJ1-2; unclear D gene. From germline, CDR1 is SEHNR and CDR2 FQNEAQ (reference sequence). Trimming removed 4 bases at V and 3 bases at J, with 18 bases between. The CDR3 is made up of 16 amino acids. CDR3 region: CASSSTLTLRDYGYTF. The CDR3 DNA sequence: TGTGCCAGCAGCTCAACATTAACACTGAGGGACTATGGCTACACCTTC. The variable domain in full, completed from reference TRBV7-9 and TRBJ1-2, reads DTGVSQNPRHKITKRGQNVTFRCDPISEHNRLYWYRQTLGQGPEFLTYFQNEAQLEKSRLLSDRFSAERPKGSFSTLEIQRTEQGDSAMYLCASSSTLTLRDYGYTFGSGTRLTVV.

In DNA, the CDR3 is TGCGCCAGCAGCCAAGGGGGACAGGTTCATGGCTACACCTTC. It is translated as CASSQGGQVHGYTF. This chain joins TRBV4-1 and TRBJ1-2; 8 nucleotides line up with TRBD1. Germline V gene sequence: CDR1 MGHRA, CDR2 YSYEKL. V shed 1 base and J 6 bases; nucleotides not matched to a gene: 4. This CDR3 is built from 14 residues.

The table lists this clone with a count of one. The V call is TRBV4-1, the J call TRBJ2-3; D is undetermined. V gave up 2 bases and J gave up 1 base, with 4 bases separating them. CDR3 size: 13 residues. Looked up from germline, CDR1 is MGHRA and CDR2 is YSYEKL. In nucleotides, the CDR3 is TGCGCCAGCAGCCAACCGGGCACAGATACGCAGTATTTT. Amino acids: CASSQPGTDTQYF.

This chain joins TRBV27 and TRBJ2-7; 8 bases are a match to TRBD1. The CDR3 is 14 residues long. Germline CDR1 reads MNHEY; CDR2 reads SMNVEV (reference sequence). The ends lost 5 bases at V and 4 bases at J; junction bases unmatched: 7. The CDR3 loop is CASSPWTGRYEQYF. DNA of the CDR3: TGTGCCAGCAGTCCCTGGACAGGGAGGTACGAGCAGTACTTC.

The CDR3, as DNA: TGTGCCAGCAGCTCCCGTACCCCGGGACAGGCGGACCCATCTAATGAAAAACTGTTTTTT. Residues: CASSSRTPGQADPSNEKLFF. This sequence joins TRBV5-5 and TRBJ1-4; 8 bases match TRBD1. The germline V gene encodes CDR1 SGHKS and CDR2 YYEKEE (reference sequence). V lost 3 bases, J lost 3 bases, and 19 bases stayed unmatched. The CDR3 loop spans 20 amino acids.

This chain joins TRBV6-1 and TRBJ1-1; TRBD1 aligns across 7 bases. This CDR3 region has 13 residues. Germline values: CDR1 MNHNS, CDR2 SASEGT. The V and J ends lost 7 bases and 1 base, in that order; junction bases with no gene match: 3. The CDR3 sequence: CASNRQGNTEAFF. CDR3 nucleotide sequence: TGTGCCAGCAACAGACAGGGGAACACTGAAGCTTTCTTT.

The chain couples TRBV19 to TRBJ1-5; the D gene is possibly TRBD1 (6 bases). The V end lost 4 bases, the J end lost 3 bases, and 10 bases lay between the germline ends. CDR3 length: 14 residues. The germline V gene encodes CDR1 LNHDA and CDR2 SQIVND (reference sequence). The CDR3 nucleotides are TGTGCCAGTAGTACAGGGGATTTCAATCAGCCCCAGCATTTT. It specifies CASSTGDFNQPQHF. Together with reference TRBV19 and TRBJ1-5, the CDR3 gives the full variable domain: DGGITQSPKYLFRKEGQNVTLSCEQNLNHDAMYWYRQDPGQGLRLIYYSQIVNDFQKGDIAEGYSVSREKKESFPLTVTSAQKNPTAFYLCASSTGDFNQPQHFGDGTRLSIL.

This chain joins TRBV28 and TRBJ2-7, with TRBD1 matching 10 bases. The CDR3 consists of 15 residues. Germline V gene lookup returns CDR1 MDHEN and CDR2 SYDVKM. With 5 bases clipped from V and 2 bases from J, the junction kept 6 bases outside the gene matches. The chain's CDR3 is CASSRPGTGAYEQYF. For the CDR3, the DNA is TGTGCCAGCAGTCGACCCGGGACAGGGGCCTACGAGCAGTACTTC.

The genes are TRBV5-1 and TRBJ2-5; 14 positions match TRBD2. The CDR3 runs to 15 residues. The germline gives CDR1 SGHRS, CDR2 YFSETQ. The trim removed 4 bases at V and 4 bases at J, leaving 3 bases unmatched. The CDR3 protein is CASSRTSGGIETQYF. The DNA for the CDR3 is TGCGCCAGCAGCAGGACTAGCGGGGGGATAGAGACCCAGTACTTC. Based on the CDR3 plus reference TRBV5-1 and TRBJ2-5, the full variable domain is KAGVTQTPRYLIKTRGQQVTLSCSPISGHRSVSWYQQTPGQGLQFLFEYFSETQRNKGNFPGRFSGRQFSNSRSEMNVSTLELGDSALYLCASSRTSGGIETQYFGPGTRLLVL.

V and J are TRBV4-1 and TRBJ2-3; 9 bases map to TRBD2. This CDR3 spans 15 amino acids. The V segment lost 7 bases and the J segment 4 bases; nucleotides outside the gene matches: 9. Germline V lookup: CDR1 MGHRA, CDR2 YSYEKL. The CDR3 bases are TGCGCCAGCACCCCCACGACTAGCGGAGCAGATACGCAGTATTTT. Translating gives CASTPTTSGADTQYF.

The V gene is TRBV19, the J gene TRBJ2-1, with D perhaps TRBD2 (5 bases). Per the germline V gene, CDR1 is LNHDA and CDR2 is SQIVND (reference sequence). The length of the CDR3 is 13 residues. V shed 2 bases and J shed 8 bases, with 10 bases lying between them. CDR3 DNA: TGTGCCAGTAGTATACGACGGGGAGATGAGCAGTTCTTC. It translates to CASSIRRGDEQFF.

The chain has TRBV9 and TRBJ2-1, with a tentative D call TRBD1 (5 bases). The ends were cut back, 0 bases at V and 7 bases at J, with 5 bases in the middle. The CDR3 spans 12 residues. From germline, CDR1 is SGDLS and CDR2 YYNGEE. As DNA, the CDR3 is TGTGCCAGCAGCGTAGAGGGGAATGAGCAGTTCTTC. It translates to CASSVEGNEQFF.

This clone was counted a single time. The rearrangement links TRBV7-9 to TRBJ1-1, with D maybe TRBD1 (5 bases). V was pared by 6 bases and J by 5 bases, with 16 bases between. Germline loops: CDR1 SEHNR, CDR2 FQNEAQ (reference sequence). The CDR3 loop spans 14 amino acids. DNA of the CDR3: TGTGCCAGCAGTCTGGGACGGGGGGGAACTGAAGCTTTCTTT. It codes for CASSLGRGGTEAFF.

The chain links TRBV9 to TRBJ1-6; 10 nucleotides match TRBD1. The V gene's germline CDR1 is SGDLS and CDR2 YYNGEE. The CDR3 loop spans 13 amino acids. V shed 6 bases, J shed 10 bases, and the junction held 4 bases outside the gene matches. CDR3 nucleotides: TGTGCCAGCAAGGGGACAGGGGTGTCACCCCTCCACTTT. Its protein is CASKGTGVSPLHF.

V is TRBV9 and J is TRBJ1-2; TRBD1 matches at 8 bases. After removal of 2 bases from V and 8 bases from J, the junction contained 8 bases not matched to a gene. The V gene's germline CDR1 is SGDLS and CDR2 YYNGEE. CDR3 length: 14 residues. The CDR3 coding sequence is TGTGCCAGCAGCGTCGGACAGGGCATCGAGGGCTACACCTTC. Translating it yields CASSVGQGIEGYTF.

The rearrangement uses TRBV7-9 and TRBJ2-7; TRBD2 agrees at 8 bases. The CDR3 sequence is 14 residues long. With 5 bases clipped from V and 2 bases from J, the junction kept 5 bases outside the gene matches. Per germline, CDR1 SEHNR and CDR2 FQNEAQ (reference sequence). The CDR3 reads CASSNIAGTYEQYF. The CDR3 DNA follows: TGTGCCAGCAGCAATATAGCGGGAACCTACGAGCAGTACTTC.

The chain uses TRBV21-1 and TRBJ2-7; the table calls TRBD2, which could not be checked here. TRBV21-1 is a listed pseudogene. The CDR3 is 14 residues long. In DNA, the CDR3 is TGTGCCAGCAGCAAATTGGAGAGCTCCTACGAGCAGTACTTC. Its translation: CASSKLESSYEQYF.

The rearrangement links TRBV6-1 to TRBJ2-1, with a weak D call TRBD2 (6 bases). Between the trimmed V and J ends, which lost 6 bases and 6 bases, there was a span of 12 bases. The CDR3 length is 13 residues. Germline values: CDR1 MNHNS, CDR2 SASEGT. The DNA of the CDR3 is TGTGCCAGCAGGCGGGAATACCGCAATGAGCAGTTCTTC. As protein: CASRREYRNEQFF.

V is TRBV30 and J is TRBJ2-5; 7 bases are shared with TRBD1. Germline lookup yields CDR1 GTSNPN and CDR2 SVGIG (reference sequence). The CDR3 is 12 residues long. The ends lost 4 bases at V and 5 bases at J; junction bases unmatched: 4. DNA for the CDR3: TGTGCCTGGATGGGGACAGTTGAGACCCAGTACTTC. As protein: CAWMGTVETQYF.

The V gene is TRBV11-3, the J gene TRBJ1-2, with no clear D. The germline V gene has CDR1 SGHNT and CDR2 YENEEA. Trimming took 4 bases from V and 3 from J, leaving 15 bases between them. The CDR3 extends over 15 amino acids. This chain's CDR3 is CASSSPRVPYYGYTF. In DNA, the CDR3 is TGTGCCAGCAGCTCTCCCCGGGTTCCCTACTATGGCTACACCTTC.

This clone was counted only a few times. V is TRBV7-9 and J is TRBJ2-2, with unresolved D. V lost 4 bases, J lost 6 bases, and 6 bases lay in between. The CDR3 has 12 amino acids. Looked up from germline, CDR1 is SEHNR and CDR2 is FQNEAQ (reference sequence). Here the CDR3 reads CASSSPAGELFF. CDR3 bases: TGTGCCAGCAGCTCGCCGGCCGGGGAGCTGTTTTTT.

The rearrangement joins TRBV6-1 to TRBJ2-7; D not resolved. CDR1 is MNHNS and CDR2 is SASEGT in the germline V gene. V was pared by 8 bases and J by 1 base, with 15 bases between. This CDR3 has 14 residues. CDR3 bases: TGTGCCAGCGCAGGCCAGGCTGATTCCTACGAGCAGTACTTC. As protein: CASAGQADSYEQYF.

V usage is TRBV13 and J usage is TRBJ1-5; D unresolved. Germline V CDR1 and CDR2: PRHDT, FYEKMQ (reference sequence). Trimming stripped 4 bases from V and 7 bases from J, with 17 bases between. The CDR3 is 15 amino acids. CDR3 protein: CASSSPQEVDQPQHF. The CDR3 DNA reads TGTGCCAGCAGCTCCCCCCAGGAAGTCGACCAGCCCCAGCATTTT.

CDR3 coding DNA: TGTGCCAGCAGGAGGACGGGACTAGGTTACGAGCAGTACTTC. It specifies CASRRTGLGYEQYF. The rearrangement links TRBV2 to TRBJ2-7; 8 positions match TRBD2. V dropped 6 bases and J dropped 4; count of bases not matched to a gene: 8. The CDR3 has 14 amino acids. CDR1 SNHLY and CDR2 FYNNEI come from the germline V gene.

In its sample, this clone was seen once. This rearrangement joins TRBV30 to TRBJ2-2, with TRBD2 identical over 10 bases. The CDR3 length is 17 residues. Germline assignment: CDR1 GTSNPN and CDR2 SVGIG (reference sequence). The V and J ends lost 6 bases and 5 bases, in that order; junction bases with no gene match: 15. The CDR3 DNA reads as TGTGCCTGTAGCTTTTGGGGGCCTAGCGGGGGAACCGGGGAGCTGTTTTTT. Its translation: CACSFWGPSGGTGELFF.

The chain combines TRBV11-1 with TRBJ1-1; 7 bases line up with TRBD1. The CDR3 spans 13 residues. Looked up from germline, CDR1 is SGHAT and CDR2 is FQDESV (reference sequence). After removal of 5 bases from V and 8 bases from J, the junction contained 8 bases not matched to a gene. Written as DNA, the CDR3 is TGTGCCAGCAGCGAAGGGGGCGCGGGAGAAGCTTTCTTT. Translated, it gives CASSEGGAGEAFF.

The chain employs TRBV5-6 and TRBJ2-7, with no clear D. Trimming took off 6 bases at V and 3 bases at J, with 10 bases between the two ends. Germline lookup yields CDR1 SGHDT and CDR2 YYEEEE. The CDR3 is 12 residues long. CDR3 in amino acids: CASMKADYEQYF. DNA for the CDR3: TGTGCCAGCATGAAGGCGGACTACGAGCAGTACTTC.